These T cell receptor beta chains were read from a single sample in a study of cytomegalovirus exposure and HLA in healthy donors. TCRdb keeps only in-frame clones here, not all; method: immunoSEQ multiplex PCR. The sample lists about 160,000 clones; around two thirds were seen once. The specimen sequenced was PBMCs. These receptor sequences come from a man between 45 and 60 years old in good health and CMV-seronegative. The CDR3 runs from the conserved cysteine through the conserved F or W.

j_call,v_call,cdr3_aa
TRBJ2-2,TRBV4-3,CASSQGLAGAYTGELFF
TRBJ2-6,TRBV6-4,CASSVEGTTGANVLTF
TRBJ1-1,TRBV28,CASSSLLGGGNTEAFF
TRBJ1-4,TRBV6-5,CASSTWKAGNEKLFF
TRBJ1-2,TRBV21-1,CASSKDLTPLGTNYGYTF
TRBJ2-7,TRBV19,CASSIARRQGGGVEQYF
TRBJ2-7,TRBV6-6,CASSYTGFEQYF
TRBJ1-2,TRBV7-2,CASSGWDRAVNGYTF
TRBJ2-3,TRBV6-6,CASALAGAADTQYF
NA,TRBV19,CASSIGQTGGYEQYF
TRBJ1-5,TRBV15,CATSTGVDNQPQHF
TRBJ2-3,TRBV6-5,CASSPGQGRTDTQYF
TRBJ1-4,TRBV25-1,CASSDTGTEDEKLFF
TRBJ2-5,TRBV10-1,CASSEVRGQETQYF
TRBJ2-5,TRBV6-7,CASSYCSVRPAQTQYF
TRBJ2-2,TRBV5-1,CASSLAPGLAGAGTGELFF
TRBJ2-2,TRBV4-2,CASSHPDSDTGELFF
TRBJ1-4,TRBV6-1,CASSGRQGVGAREKLFF
TRBJ1-1,TRBV2,CASSVQDMNTEAFF
TRBJ2-7,TRBV5-5,CASSLGGGSYEQYF
TRBJ2-3,TRBV7-2,CASSLSRQGSTDTQYF
TRBJ1-5,TRBV7-2,CASSGDRGGQPQHF
TRBJ1-1,TRBV18,CASSPPFRGTEAFF
TRBJ2-1,TRBV28,CASSLTGGSDEQFF
TRBJ2-3,TRBV5-4,CASSLFNMRGSTDTQYF
TRBJ2-3,TRBV5-1,CASSSPAGTGVTDTQYF
TRBJ1-6,TRBV11-2,CASTRGSSYNSPLHF
TRBJ2-7,TRBV9,CASSPRTSGVYEQYF
TRBJ1-6,TRBV4-3,CASSLGQGSPLHF
TRBJ1-2,TRBV19,CATNSHRDGNYGYTF
TRBJ2-3,TRBV11-2,CASSIGTGVGDTQYF
TRBJ1-1,TRBV7-3,CASSSTGESTEAFF
TRBJ2-7,TRBV15,CATSRDSQRGGYEQYF
TRBJ1-2,TRBV19,CASSSGFGYTF
TRBJ2-1,TRBV6-5,CASIKRGNSYNEQFF
TRBJ1-4,TRBV5-4,CASSFGGTNEKLFF
TRBJ2-2,TRBV7-8,CASSLGGRTSGGPITGELFF
TRBJ2-7,TRBV6-1,CASSERVPPPTYEQYF
TRBJ1-4,TRBV2,CASSVPLLRQGAREKLFF
TRBJ1-5,TRBV5-6,CASSWHTEYNQPQHF
TRBJ1-3,TRBV4-3,CASSQLWGGRLGNTIYF
TRBJ1-2,TRBV4-2,CASSQGKENYGYTF
TRBJ1-1,TRBV28,CASSSQGAQNTEAFF
TRBJ2-7,TRBV27,CASSLLRTGPSLEQYF
TRBJ1-1,TRBV2,CASTNQRGNTEAFF
TRBJ1-2,TRBV5-6,CASTLGGNNYGYTF
TRBJ2-1,TRBV10-3,CAISDLVEQFF
TRBJ2-1,TRBV25-1,CASTGLPFYNEQFF
TRBJ2-6,TRBV4-3,CASSQIQGAGANVLAF
TRBJ1-1,TRBV5-5,CASSGGTVNTEAFF
TRBJ1-2,TRBV6-1,CASSELRDRLNGYTF